This TCR beta chain was sequenced during a study of blood T cell repertoires in COVID-19. Overall study context: The United States, Italy and Spain provided the acute and convalescent COVID-19 samples. Sample material is recorded as cDNA or gDNA derived from T cells, B-cell-depleted T cells, or PBMCs.

Original analysis: It was from reference gene primer amplification that nucleated cell counts were estimated. Clones were read by immunoSEQ multiplex PCR, and TCRdb kept only the in-frame ones, dropping some. V and J calls plus clone size are reproduced from that table; the DNA served to infer D and trimming. The data hold about 43,000 clones, with more than 70% observed a single time. Trimming removed 2 bases from V and 0 bases from J, with 14 bases in between. The CDR3 runs 17 residues. In germline, CDR1 is LGHDT, CDR2 YNNKEL (reference sequence). Material for sequencing was peripheral blood. The gene calls are TRBV3-1 (or the pseudogene TRBV3-2) and TRBJ1-3, with D tentatively TRBD1 (6 bases). The origin of this receptor is a human donor in a cohort sampled during active COVID-19. The chain's CDR3 is CASSQLPDRNSGNTIYF. The CDR3 bases are TGTGCCAGCAGCCAATTGCCCGACAGGAACTCTGGAAACACCATATATTTT.